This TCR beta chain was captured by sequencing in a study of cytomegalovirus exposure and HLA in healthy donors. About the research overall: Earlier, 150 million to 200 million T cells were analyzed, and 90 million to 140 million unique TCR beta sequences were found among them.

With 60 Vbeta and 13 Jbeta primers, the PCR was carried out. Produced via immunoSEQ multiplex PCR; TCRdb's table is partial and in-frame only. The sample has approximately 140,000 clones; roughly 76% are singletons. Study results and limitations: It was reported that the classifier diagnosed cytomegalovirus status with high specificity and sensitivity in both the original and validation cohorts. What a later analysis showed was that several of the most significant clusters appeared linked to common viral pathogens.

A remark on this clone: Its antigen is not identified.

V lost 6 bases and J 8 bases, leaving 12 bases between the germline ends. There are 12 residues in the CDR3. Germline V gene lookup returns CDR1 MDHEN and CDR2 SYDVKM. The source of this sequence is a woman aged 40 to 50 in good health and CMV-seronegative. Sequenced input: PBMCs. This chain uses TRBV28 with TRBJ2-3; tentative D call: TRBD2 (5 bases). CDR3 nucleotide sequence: TGTGCCAGCAGCTTAACTGAGGGTACGCAGTATTTT. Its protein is CASSLTEGTQYF.